One T cell receptor beta chain is described in this entry. Antigen specificity is unknown. These data belong to a study of vaccination and CD4 T cells after COVID-19. Cultured CD4+ T cell DNA underwent sequencing with the Oncomine TCR Beta short-read assay. TCRdb called the PCR reads again in MiXCR, with one record for every CDR3 protein. The sample holds 20,000 to 25,000 distinct CDR3 sequences, roughly 46% seen once. Time point noted: late sampling 161 to 241 days after vaccination in a few convalescent patients. Treatment defined: roughly ten-day PBMC culture with coronavirus spike peptide pools or control peptides (ViraFEST assay). Germline V gives CDR1 SGHNT, CDR2 YYREEE (reference sequence). CDR3 length: 12 amino acids. V was pared by 2 bases and J by 1 base, with 4 bases between.

The chain carries TRBV5-4 and TRBJ2-7; D unclear. The receptor was derived from a human donor who had recovered from COVID-19. The material was CD4+ T cells from blood, cultured in vitro, obtained about 7 months after SARS-CoV-2 vaccination. In nucleotides, the CDR3 is TGTGCCAGCAGCTTCCGGTCCTACGAGCAGTACTTC. It translates to CASSFRSYEQYF.